Following are 19 T cell receptor beta chains from one sample sequenced in a study of blood T cell repertoires in COVID-19. Method: immunoSEQ multiplex PCR; TCRdb's copy keeps in-frame clones and lacks some. Here the sample spans some 240,000 clones, 82% being singletons. Sequencing input: peripheral blood. The receptors originated from a woman in her 70s with COVID-19, enrolled during active disease.

The chain combines TRBV28 with TRBJ1-2; 9 bases line up with TRBD1. The V gene end was trimmed by 5 bases and the J gene end by 2 bases; junction bases not matched to a gene: 9. The CDR3 is 16 residues long. CDR1 and CDR2 (germline): MDHEN, SYDVKM. Here the CDR3 DNA reads TGTGCCAGCAGTCTAGGGACAGGGAGTAGAAACTATGGCTACACCTTC. Protein sequence: CASSLGTGSRNYGYTF.

This clone occurred once. A much more abundant neighbour one base away suggests this may be a read error. The sample contains more than one DNA sequence encoding this CDR3. The chain is built from TRBV3-1 (or the pseudogene TRBV3-2) and TRBJ1-1; D is uncertain. The CDR3 spans 12 residues. V was clipped by 2 bases and J by 3 bases, with 4 bases between them. Germline values: CDR1 LGHDT, CDR2 YNNKEL (reference sequence). CDR3 residues: CASSQLYTEAFF. The DNA of the CDR3 is TGTGCCAGCAGCCAACTTTACACTGAAGCTTTCTTT.

A few counts support this clone. This chain connects TRBV5-1 to TRBJ2-1, with 8 bases matching TRBD1. Per the germline V gene, CDR1 is SGHRS and CDR2 is YFSETQ. The CDR3 covers 14 residues. V lost 4 bases, J lost 6 bases, and 6 bases stayed unmatched. The CDR3 spells CASSDDRGRNEQFF. The DNA of the CDR3 is TGCGCCAGCAGCGACGACAGGGGTCGCAATGAGCAGTTCTTC.

This clone was seen only once. The CDR3 region is CASSLGQGATNEQFF. CDR3 DNA: TGTGCCAGCAGCTTAGGACAGGGGGCTACGAATGAGCAGTTCTTC. This rearrangement joins TRBV7-2 to TRBJ2-1, with 10 bases that match TRBD1. The CDR3 covers 15 residues. The germline gives CDR1 SGHTA, CDR2 FQGNSA. After removal of 1 base from V and 7 bases from J, the junction contained 4 bases not matched to a gene. The variable domain in full, completed from reference TRBV7-2 and TRBJ2-1, reads GAGVSQSPSNKVTEKGKDVELRCDPISGHTALYWYRQSLGQGLEFLIYFQGNSAPDKSGLPSDRFSAERTGGSVSTLTIQRTQQEDSAVYLCASSLGQGATNEQFFGPGTRLTVL.

As to this clone: One junction end disagrees with the germline gene, perhaps due to a read error. The rearrangement links TRBV6-2 or TRBV6-3 to TRBJ1-1, with TRBD1 as a possible D gene (5 bases). The CDR3 consists of 13 residues. The germline CDR1 and CDR2 sequences are MNHEY and SVGEGT. The CDR3 DNA is TGTGCCAGCAGTGATGTACAGGTGAACTCGCCCATCTTT. Protein sequence: CASSDVQVNSPIF.

This clone was picked up many times. This chain links TRBV11-2 with TRBJ2-1; TRBD2 aligns across 13 bases. The V gene's germline CDR1 is SGHAT and CDR2 FQNNGV. This CDR3 spans 17 amino acids. J was trimmed by 12 bases and V by 1 base; bases with no gene match: 12. The CDR3 sequence is CASSLVPGTSGTRGQFF. DNA of the CDR3: TGTGCCAGCAGCTTAGTCCCGGGGACTAGCGGGACTAGGGGGCAGTTCTTC.

This clone occurred once. V and J are TRBV5-8 and TRBJ2-2; TRBD1 is a possible D gene (6 bases). The CDR3 is 15 residues long. With 7 bases removed from V and 1 base from J, the gap between germline ends came to 14 bases. CDR1 and CDR2 (germline): SGHTS, YDEGEE. Here the CDR3 DNA reads TGTGCCAGCTCTACCGGGACAATGAACACCGGGGAGCTGTTTTTT. It encodes CASSTGTMNTGELFF.

This chain uses TRBV30 with TRBJ1-6, with TRBD1 matching 8 bases. CDR1 is GTSNPN, CDR2 SVGIG, per germline (reference sequence). CDR3 size: 14 residues. In DNA, the CDR3 is TGTGCTGGTGGACAGGGAAAAGACAATTCACCCCTCCACTTT. Translating it yields CAGGQGKDNSPLHF.

This clone was counted only a few times. The chain combines TRBV28 with TRBJ2-1, with TRBD1 identical over 10 bases. V dropped 6 bases and J dropped 5; count of bases not matched to a gene: 1. CDR3 length: 13 residues. CDR1 is MDHEN, CDR2 SYDVKM, per germline. The CDR3 reads CASRGQGNNEQFF. CDR3 nucleotide sequence: TGTGCCAGCAGGGGACAGGGGAACAATGAGCAGTTCTTC.

V gene TRBV18 combines with J gene TRBJ2-1; 8 bases match TRBD2. This CDR3 spans 16 amino acids. Losses at the gene ends were 2 bases for V and 1 base for J; bases not matched to a gene: 4. Germline CDR1 and CDR2: KGHSH and LQKENI. CDR3: CASSPFTSGSYNEQFF. The CDR3 nucleotides are TGTGCCAGCTCACCATTTACTAGCGGATCCTACAATGAGCAGTTCTTC.

V gene TRBV5-4 combines with J gene TRBJ2-7; 15 bases are shared with TRBD2. Germline assignment: CDR1 SGHNT and CDR2 YYREEE (reference sequence). V lost 4 bases, J lost 7 bases, and 6 bases stayed unmatched. The length of the CDR3 is 15 residues. CDR3 loop: CASSSGLAGGREQYF. The CDR3, as DNA: TGTGCCAGCAGCAGCGGACTAGCGGGAGGGAGGGAGCAGTACTTC.

V is TRBV4-2 and J is TRBJ2-2, with 8 bases aligning to TRBD1. The V gene's germline CDR1 is LGHNA and CDR2 YNFKEQ. The junction had 5 bases not matched to a gene; V was cut back by 1 base and J by 1 base. CDR3 size: 17 residues. CDR3 sequence: CASSQAFGQGNTGELFF. Here the CDR3 DNA reads TGTGCCAGCAGCCAAGCCTTCGGACAGGGGAACACCGGGGAGCTGTTTTTT.

The table lists this clone with a few counts. The chain uses TRBV18 and TRBJ1-1; 10 bases are shared with TRBD1. V lost 4 bases to trimming and J lost 5 bases; unmatched junction nucleotides: 10. The CDR3 sequence is 16 residues long. The V gene's germline CDR1 is KGHSH and CDR2 LQKENI. CDR3 DNA sequence: TGTGCCAGCTCACTTAGCCGGGACAGGGGTCTGACTGAAGCTTTCTTT. Translated, it gives CASSLSRDRGLTEAFF.

With regard to this clone: Other nucleotide sequences in the sample specify the same CDR3. This chain links TRBV14 with TRBJ2-7; TRBD1 matches at 8 bases. Germline assignment: CDR1 SGHDN and CDR2 FVKESK. This CDR3 is 16 amino acids long. J lost 0 bases, V lost 1 base, and 5 bases had no gene match. CDR3 sequence reads: CASSQGGRGPSYEQYF. The CDR3, as DNA: TGTGCCAGCAGCCAAGGAGGCAGGGGGCCCTCCTACGAGCAGTACTTC.

This CDR3 reads CASSSERRLAGKDKFF. The CDR3 DNA reads as TGTGCCAGCAGCTCGGAAAGGCGGCTAGCGGGAAAGGATAAGTTCTTC. The J gene is TRBJ2-1, the V gene TRBV5-4; 9 bases align to TRBD2. The CDR3 sequence is 16 residues long. Germline-derived CDR1 and CDR2 are SGHNT and YYREEE (reference sequence). The ends lost 3 bases at V and 14 bases at J; junction bases unmatched: 18.

The V and J genes are TRBV12-3 or TRBV12-4 and TRBJ1-2, with TRBD1 matching over 7 bases. V dropped 4 bases and J dropped 3; count of bases not matched to a gene: 2. This CDR3 spans 13 amino acids. CDR3 in DNA: TGTGCCAGCAGTTACAGGGGCGACTATGGCTACACCTTC. This codes for CASSYRGDYGYTF.

This chain uses TRBV3-1 (or the pseudogene TRBV3-2) with TRBJ2-2; possibly TRBD2 for D (6 bases). The V gene lost 4 bases and the J gene lost 5 bases, with 17 bases spanning the gap. The length of the CDR3 is 16 residues. Looked up from germline, CDR1 is LGHDT and CDR2 is YNNKEL (reference sequence). CDR3 in DNA: TGTGCCAGCAGCCCCACTCGGGCTAGCGTTACCGGGGAGCTGTTTTTT. This gives the protein CASSPTRASVTGELFF.

The CDR3 DNA follows: TGTGCCAGCGGGACAGGGGCATACGAGCAGTACTTC. This gives the protein CASGTGAYEQYF. The chain uses TRBV28 and TRBJ2-7, with 10 nucleotides matching TRBD1. From germline, CDR1 is MDHEN and CDR2 SYDVKM. After removal of 8 bases from V and 4 bases from J, the junction contained 2 bases not matched to a gene. This CDR3 comprises 12 residues.

The chain employs TRBV28 and TRBJ1-2, with 9 bases matching TRBD1. Germline loops: CDR1 MDHEN, CDR2 SYDVKM. The V gene end was trimmed by 6 bases and the J gene end by 2 bases; junction bases not matched to a gene: 4. The CDR3 has 14 residues. CDR3 protein: CASRPGTGNYGYTF. DNA for the CDR3: TGTGCCAGCAGGCCCGGGACAGGGAACTATGGCTACACCTTC.